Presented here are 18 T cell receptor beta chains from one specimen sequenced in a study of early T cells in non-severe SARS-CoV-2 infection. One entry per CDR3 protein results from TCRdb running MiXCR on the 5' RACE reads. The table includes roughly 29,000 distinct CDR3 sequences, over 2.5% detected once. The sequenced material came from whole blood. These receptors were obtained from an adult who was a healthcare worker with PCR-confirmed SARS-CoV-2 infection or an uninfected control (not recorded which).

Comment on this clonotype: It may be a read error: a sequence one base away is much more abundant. For the CDR3, the DNA is TGTGCCAGCAGCTCCTTCACGGGGTCCGAGCAGTACGTC. This sequence encodes CASSSFTGSEQYV. V is TRBV7-8 and J is TRBJ2-7; weak D call: TRBD2 (5 bases). Trimming pared 4 bases from V and 6 bases from J, leaving 13 bases between. The germline CDR1 and CDR2 sequences are SGHVS and FQNEAQ. There are 13 residues in the CDR3.

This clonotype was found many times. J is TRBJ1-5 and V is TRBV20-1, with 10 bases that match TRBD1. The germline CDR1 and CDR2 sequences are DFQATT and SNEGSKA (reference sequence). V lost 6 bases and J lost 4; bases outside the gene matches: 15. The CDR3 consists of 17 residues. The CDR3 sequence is CSAITSGTGVRNQPQHF. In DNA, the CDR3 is TGCAGTGCGATCACCTCCGGGACAGGGGTACGAAATCAGCCCCAGCATTTT.

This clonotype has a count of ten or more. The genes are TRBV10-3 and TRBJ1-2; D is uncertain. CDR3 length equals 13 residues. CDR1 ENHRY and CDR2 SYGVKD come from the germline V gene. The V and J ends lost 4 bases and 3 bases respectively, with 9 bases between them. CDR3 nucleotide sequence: TGTGCCATCAGTGGGGGTGCGGACTATGGCTACACCTTC. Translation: CAISGGADYGYTF.

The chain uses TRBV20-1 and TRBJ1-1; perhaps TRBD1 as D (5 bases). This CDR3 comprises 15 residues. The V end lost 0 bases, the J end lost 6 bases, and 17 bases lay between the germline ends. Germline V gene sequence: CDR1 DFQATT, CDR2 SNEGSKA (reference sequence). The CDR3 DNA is TGCAGTGCTAGAGATTATAAGGGGTTTTCTGCTGAAGCTTTCTTT. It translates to CSARDYKGFSAEAFF.

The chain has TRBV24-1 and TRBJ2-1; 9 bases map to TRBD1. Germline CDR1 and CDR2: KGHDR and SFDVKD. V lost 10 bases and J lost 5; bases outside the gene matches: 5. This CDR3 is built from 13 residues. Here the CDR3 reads CATGGQGNNEQFF. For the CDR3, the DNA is TGTGCCACAGGGGGACAGGGCAACAATGAGCAGTTCTTC.

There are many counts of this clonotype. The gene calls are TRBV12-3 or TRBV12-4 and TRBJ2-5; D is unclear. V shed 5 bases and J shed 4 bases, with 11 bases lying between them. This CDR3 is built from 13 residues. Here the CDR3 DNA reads TGTGCCAGCAGTCAGGATTTCGGAGAGACCCAGTACTTC. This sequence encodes CASSQDFGETQYF.

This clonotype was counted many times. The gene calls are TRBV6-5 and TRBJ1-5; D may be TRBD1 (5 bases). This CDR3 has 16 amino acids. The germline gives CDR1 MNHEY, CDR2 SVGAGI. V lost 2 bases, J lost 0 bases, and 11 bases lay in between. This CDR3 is CASSYGGGYSNQPQHF. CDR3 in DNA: TGTGCCAGCAGTTACGGGGGAGGGTATAGCAATCAGCCCCAGCATTTT.

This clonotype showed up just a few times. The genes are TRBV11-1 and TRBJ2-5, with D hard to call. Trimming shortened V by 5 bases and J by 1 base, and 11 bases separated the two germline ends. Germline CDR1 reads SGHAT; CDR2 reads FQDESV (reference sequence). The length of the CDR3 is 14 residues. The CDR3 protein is CASSRITGQETQYF. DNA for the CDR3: TGTGCCAGCAGCCGTATAACCGGCCAAGAGACCCAGTACTTC. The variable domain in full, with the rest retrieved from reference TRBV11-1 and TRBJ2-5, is EAEVAQSPRYKITEKSQAVAFWCDPISGHATLYWYRQILGQGPELLVQFQDESVVDDSQLPKDRFSAERLKGVDSTLKIQPAELGDSAMYLCASSRITGQETQYFGPGTRLLVL.

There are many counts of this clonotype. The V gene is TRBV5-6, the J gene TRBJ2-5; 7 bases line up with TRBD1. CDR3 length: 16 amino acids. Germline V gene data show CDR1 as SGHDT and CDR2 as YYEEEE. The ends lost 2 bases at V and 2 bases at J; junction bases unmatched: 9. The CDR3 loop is CASSFLGTVKQETQYF. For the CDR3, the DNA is TGTGCCAGCAGCTTCCTTGGGACAGTGAAACAAGAGACCCAGTACTTC.

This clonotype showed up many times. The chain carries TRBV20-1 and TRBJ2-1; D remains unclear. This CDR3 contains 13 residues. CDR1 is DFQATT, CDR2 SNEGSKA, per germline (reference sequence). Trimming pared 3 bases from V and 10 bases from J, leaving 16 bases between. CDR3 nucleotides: TGCAGTGCTAGTAGTCCTCCTGGGAACGAGCAGTTCTTC. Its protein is CSASSPPGNEQFF.

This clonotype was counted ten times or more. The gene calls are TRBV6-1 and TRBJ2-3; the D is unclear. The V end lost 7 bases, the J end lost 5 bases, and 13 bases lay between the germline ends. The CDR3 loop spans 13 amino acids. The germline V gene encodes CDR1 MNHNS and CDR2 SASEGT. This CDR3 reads CASMDPQRDTQYF. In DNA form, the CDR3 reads TGTGCCAGCATGGACCCGCAGAGAGATACGCAGTATTTT.

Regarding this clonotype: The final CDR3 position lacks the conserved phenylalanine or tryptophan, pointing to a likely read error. The DNA of the CDR3 is TGCAGTGCTAGTAGGAGTACCGGCACCGAAGCTTTCTTA. Protein product: CSASRSTGTEAFL. The rearrangement joins TRBV20-1 to TRBJ1-1; D gene ambiguous. With 3 bases removed from V and 8 bases from J, the gap between germline ends came to 16 bases. Germline V gene data show CDR1 as DFQATT and CDR2 as SNEGSKA (reference sequence). The CDR3 extends over 13 amino acids.

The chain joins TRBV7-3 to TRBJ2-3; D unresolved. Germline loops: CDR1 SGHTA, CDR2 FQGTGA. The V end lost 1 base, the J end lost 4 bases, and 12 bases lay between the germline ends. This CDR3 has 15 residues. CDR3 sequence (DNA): TGTGCCAGCAGCTTAATCGGGCTAGGCCCAGATACGCAGTATTTT. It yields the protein CASSLIGLGPDTQYF.

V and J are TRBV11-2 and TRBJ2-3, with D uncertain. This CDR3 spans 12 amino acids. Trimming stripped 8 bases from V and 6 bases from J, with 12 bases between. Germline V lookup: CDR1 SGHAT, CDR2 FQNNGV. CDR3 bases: TGTGCCAGCCTAAAGTCTGGGGATACGCAGTATTTT. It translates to CASLKSGDTQYF.

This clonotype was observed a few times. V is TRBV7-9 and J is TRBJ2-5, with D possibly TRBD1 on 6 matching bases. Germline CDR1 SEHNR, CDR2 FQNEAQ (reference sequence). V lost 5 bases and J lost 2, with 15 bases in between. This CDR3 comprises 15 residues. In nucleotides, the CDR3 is TGTGCCAGCAGCCTGAGCCAGGGGAGTCAAGAGACCCAGTACTTC. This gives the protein CASSLSQGSQETQYF. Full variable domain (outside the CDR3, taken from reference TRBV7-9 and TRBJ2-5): DTGVSQNPRHKITKRGQNVTFRCDPISEHNRLYWYRQTLGQGPEFLTYFQNEAQLEKSRLLSDRFSAERPKGSFSTLEIQRTEQGDSAMYLCASSLSQGSQETQYFGPGTRLLVL.

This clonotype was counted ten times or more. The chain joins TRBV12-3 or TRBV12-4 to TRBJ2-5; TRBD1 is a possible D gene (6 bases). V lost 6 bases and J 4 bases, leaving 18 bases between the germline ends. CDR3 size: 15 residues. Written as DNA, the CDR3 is TGTGCCAGCAGCTACAACAGGGTACGGGGAGAGACCCAGTACTTC. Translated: CASSYNRVRGETQYF.

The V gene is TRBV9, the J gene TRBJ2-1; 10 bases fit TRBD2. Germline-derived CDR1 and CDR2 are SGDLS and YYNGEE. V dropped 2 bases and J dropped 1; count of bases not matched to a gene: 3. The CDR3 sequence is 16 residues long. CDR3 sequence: CASSVLAGVSYNEQFF. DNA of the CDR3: TGTGCCAGCAGCGTGCTAGCGGGGGTGTCCTACAATGAGCAGTTCTTC.

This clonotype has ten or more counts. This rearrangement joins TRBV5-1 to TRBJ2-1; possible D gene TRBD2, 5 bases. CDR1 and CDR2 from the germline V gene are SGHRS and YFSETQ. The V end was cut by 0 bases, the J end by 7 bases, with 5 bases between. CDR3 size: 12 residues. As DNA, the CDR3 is TGCGCCAGCAGCTTGGCGGGGAATGAGCAGTTCTTC. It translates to CASSLAGNEQFF.